This record concerns one T cell receptor (beta chain) sequence. Its antigen is as yet unknown. Treatment reported: roughly 10-day PBMC culture with coronavirus spike peptide pools or control peptides (ViraFEST assay). CDR1 DFQATT and CDR2 SNEGSKA come from the germline V gene (reference sequence). The germline V and J ends were trimmed by 0 bases and 5 bases, with 13 bases remaining between them. This CDR3 is built from 14 residues. This sample was taken from a study of vaccination and CD4 T cells after COVID-19. With the Oncomine TCR Beta short-read assay, DNA from cultured CD4+ T cells was sequenced. The authors extracted genomic DNA from cultured CD4+ T cells. TCRdb re-called the PCR reads with MiXCR, one entry per CDR3 protein. The table lists approximately 11,000 distinct CDR3 sequences, less than 65% of them singletons.

The clonotype was recovered from a human donor who had recovered from COVID-19. The sequencing sample was made of CD4+ T cells from blood, cultured in vitro. This sequence joins TRBV20-1 and TRBJ1-2; D may be TRBD1 (5 bases). The CDR3 DNA follows: TGCAGTGCTAGAGAGGCAGGGTTAGAGTATGGCTACACCTTC. As protein: CSAREAGLEYGYTF.